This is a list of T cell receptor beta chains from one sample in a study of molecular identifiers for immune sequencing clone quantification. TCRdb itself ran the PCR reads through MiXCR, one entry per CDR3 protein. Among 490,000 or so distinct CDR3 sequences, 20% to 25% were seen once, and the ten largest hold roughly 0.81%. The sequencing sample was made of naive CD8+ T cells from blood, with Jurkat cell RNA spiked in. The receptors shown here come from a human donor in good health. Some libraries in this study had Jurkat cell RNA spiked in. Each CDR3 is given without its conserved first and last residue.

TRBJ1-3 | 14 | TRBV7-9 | ASSSPGTTSGNTIY
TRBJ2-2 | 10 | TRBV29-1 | SVIQGTGELF
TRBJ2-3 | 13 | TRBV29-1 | SVATDDIHQGTQY
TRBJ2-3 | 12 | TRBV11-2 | ASSSSGARDTQY
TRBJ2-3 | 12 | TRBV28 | ASSQSGRTDTQY
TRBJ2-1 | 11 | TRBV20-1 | SARVYPPNEEF
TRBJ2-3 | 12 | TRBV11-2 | ASSSSRGTDTQY
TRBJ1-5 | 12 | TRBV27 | ASSPGTLGVPQH
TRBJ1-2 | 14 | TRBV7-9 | ASSETLDIFGYGYT
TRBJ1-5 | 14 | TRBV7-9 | ASSRDRGQEMQPQH
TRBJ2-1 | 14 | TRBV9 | ASSVGGGALYNEQF
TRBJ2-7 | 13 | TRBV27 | ASSPGTSGTYERY
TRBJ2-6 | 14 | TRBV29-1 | SALPGTGSGANVLT
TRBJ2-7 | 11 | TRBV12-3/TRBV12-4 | ASSSGGPHEQY
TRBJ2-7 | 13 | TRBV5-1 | ASSYPDGGIYEQY
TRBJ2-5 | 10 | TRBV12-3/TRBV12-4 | ASSYQQETQY
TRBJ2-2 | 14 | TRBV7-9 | ASSSAGGRVTGELF
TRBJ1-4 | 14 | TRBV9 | ASSAGQGPANEKLF
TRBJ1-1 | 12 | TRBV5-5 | ASSAGQANTEAF
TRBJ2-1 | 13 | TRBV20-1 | SARRTDSSYNEQF
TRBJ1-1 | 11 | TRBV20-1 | SARVPVRTEAF
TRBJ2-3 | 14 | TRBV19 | ASSATELPPTDTQY
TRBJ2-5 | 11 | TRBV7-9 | ASSTGGKGPQY
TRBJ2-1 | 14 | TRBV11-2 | ASSAPAPSSYNEQF
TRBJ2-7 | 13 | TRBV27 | ASSVTGSFVYEQY
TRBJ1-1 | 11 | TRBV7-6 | ASSPEAGVEAF
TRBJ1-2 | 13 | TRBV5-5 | ASSSPALPAYGYT
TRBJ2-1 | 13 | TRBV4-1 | ASSQESRDGNEQF
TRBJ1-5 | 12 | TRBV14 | ASSQVGLNQPQH
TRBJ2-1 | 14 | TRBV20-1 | SAHRGIGGPYNEQF
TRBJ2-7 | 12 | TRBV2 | ASSDAVASYEQY
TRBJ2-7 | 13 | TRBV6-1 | ASSKTAGGSYEQC
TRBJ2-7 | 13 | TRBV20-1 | SAPAGRAWVYEQY
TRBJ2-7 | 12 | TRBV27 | ASSFTAGFYEQY
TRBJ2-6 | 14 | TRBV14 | ASSHPAGLGANVLT
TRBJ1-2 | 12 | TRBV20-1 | SARDREDNRGYT
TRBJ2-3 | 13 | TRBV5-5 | ASSLPLKEPDTQY
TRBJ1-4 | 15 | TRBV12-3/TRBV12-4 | ASSLGYGIRNNEKLF
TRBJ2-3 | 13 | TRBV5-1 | ASSLAAGSTDTQY
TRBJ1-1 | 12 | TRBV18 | ASSPLTGDTEAF
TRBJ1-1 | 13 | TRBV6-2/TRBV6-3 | ASRNPREGKTEAF
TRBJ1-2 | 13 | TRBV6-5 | ASSQDQGLQSGYT
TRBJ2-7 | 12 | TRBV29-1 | SVEAGTGIYEQY
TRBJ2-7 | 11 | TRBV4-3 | ASSQDRSSEQY
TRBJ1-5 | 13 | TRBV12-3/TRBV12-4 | ASSLYAGSNQPQH
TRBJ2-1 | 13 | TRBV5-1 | ASSFQRGSYNEQF
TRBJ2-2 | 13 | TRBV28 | ASRTYRVNTGELF
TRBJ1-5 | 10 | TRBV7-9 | ASSLGNGGQH
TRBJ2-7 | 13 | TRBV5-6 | ASSLALQGSYEQY
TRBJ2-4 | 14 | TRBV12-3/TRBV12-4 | ASSSGTRLAKNIQY
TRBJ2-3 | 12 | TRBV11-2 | ASSLLARADTQY
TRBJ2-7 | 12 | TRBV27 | ASSLYGGSYEQY